The next 9 T cell receptor beta chains were all read from a single sample in a study of cytomegalovirus exposure and HLA in healthy donors. PCR involved 60 Vbeta and 13 Jbeta primers. Libraries were prepared by immunoSEQ multiplex PCR; TCRdb keeps only in-frame clonotypes and omits some of them. The top ten hold 2.3% of the sample, which has 75,000 to 100,000 clones, about 7.6% seen once. The sample was PBMCs. The origin of the receptors is a man aged 45-60 years in good health and CMV-seronegative.

The chain employs TRBV7-6 and TRBJ2-1, with 10 bases identical to TRBD1. The CDR3 totals 16 residues. J was trimmed by 6 bases and V by 5 bases; bases with no gene match: 10. Germline V gene sequence: CDR1 SGHVS, CDR2 FNYEAQ. CDR3 nucleotide sequence: TGTGCCAGCAGCCCCATTGGGGACAGGGGACGCAATGAGCAGTTCTTC. Residues: CASSPIGDRGRNEQFF.

The CDR3 here is CASSEAYGDYEQYF. Written as DNA, the CDR3 is TGTGCCAGCAGTGAAGCATACGGGGACTACGAGCAGTACTTC. The rearrangement joins TRBV6-1 to TRBJ2-7; D perhaps matches TRBD2 (5 bases). V lost 0 bases and J lost 3, with 9 bases in between. CDR1 is MNHNS, CDR2 SASEGT, per germline. This CDR3 region has 14 residues.

This clone has a handful of counts. This chain joins TRBV10-3 and TRBJ2-2, with D perhaps matching TRBD1 (6 bases). The CDR3 is 13 amino acids. Germline V gene sequence: CDR1 ENHRY, CDR2 SYGVKD. With 4 bases removed from V and 4 bases from J, the gap between germline ends came to 7 bases. The CDR3: CAISADSTGELFF. CDR3 DNA sequence: TGTGCCATCAGTGCGGACAGCACCGGGGAGCTGTTTTTT.

This clone has only a few counts. The rearrangement joins TRBV18 to TRBJ2-7; D may match TRBD1 or TRBD2 (7 bases each). This CDR3 spans 16 amino acids. CDR1 is KGHSH, CDR2 LQKENI, per germline. Trimming pared 6 bases from V and 6 bases from J, leaving 24 bases between. The CDR3 loop reads CASSPGGGQRSAEQYF. The CDR3 nucleotides read TGTGCCAGCTCCCCAGGGGGGGGGCAGCGATCTGCCGAGCAGTACTTC.

This clone was detected only a few times. The rearrangement uses TRBV12-2 and TRBJ2-7; TRBD1 reflects the table's D call only, with no check against the DNA. TRBV12-2 is noted as a pseudogene. This CDR3 region has 15 residues. The CDR3 reads CASRLENRGQGEQYF. CDR3 nucleotide sequence: TGTGCAAGTCGCTTAGAGAACAGGGGGCAAGGTGAGCAGTACTTC.

This clone was observed a few times. Here the CDR3 reads CASSLGVGRGLVSYF. Here the CDR3 DNA reads TGTGCCAGCAGCTTAGGTGTAGGGCGGGGACTAGTGTCGTATTTT. The V call is TRBV7-2, the J call TRBJ2-3; TRBD2 matches at 8 bases. The CDR3 sequence is 15 residues long. Losses at the gene ends were 1 base for V and 14 bases for J; bases not matched to a gene: 14. Germline CDR1 is SGHTA and CDR2 is FQGNSA.

V and J are TRBV5-8 and TRBJ1-4, with D possibly being TRBD1 (6 bases). V lost 4 bases to trimming and J lost 0 bases, with 16 bases between them. CDR1 and CDR2 from the germline V gene are SGHTS and YDEGEE. The CDR3 spans 17 residues. The CDR3 reads CASSLQDSFTTNEKLFF. Here the CDR3 DNA reads TGTGCCAGCAGCCTTCAGGACAGCTTTACAACTAATGAAAAACTGTTTTTT.

This clone was detected a few times. V usage is TRBV6-5 and J usage is TRBJ1-1; possible D gene TRBD1, 6 bases. V gave up 6 bases and J gave up 1 base, with 15 bases separating them. Germline V gene lookup returns CDR1 MNHEY and CDR2 SVGAGI. The CDR3 is 15 residues long. CDR3: CASRNGGAGNTEAFF. CDR3 in DNA: TGTGCCAGCAGGAATGGGGGGGCGGGGAACACTGAAGCTTTCTTT.

The V call is TRBV28, the J call TRBJ2-7; unclear D gene. Germline CDR1 is MDHEN and CDR2 is SYDVKM. V was clipped by 6 bases and J by 3 bases, with 21 bases between them. The CDR3 spans 16 residues. CDR3 coding DNA: TGTGCCAGCAGACCTAAAGATTCGACACGCTACTACGAGCAGTACTTC. This translates into CASRPKDSTRYYEQYF.